Reported below is one T cell receptor (beta chain). The V gene lost 2 bases and the J gene lost 4 bases, with 9 bases spanning the gap. The CDR3 has 13 residues. Germline V gene sequence: CDR1 ENHRY, CDR2 SYGVKD. This entry is derived from a study of blood T cell repertoires in COVID-19. Overall study context: Italy, Spain and the United States were the sources of the convalescent and acute COVID-19 samples.

Source study methods: Counts of nucleated cells, estimated from reference gene primer amplification, were obtained. Here immunoSEQ multiplex PCR was the method, and the copy in TCRdb shows in-frame clones only, minus some. D and trimming come from the DNA, and the V and J calls and clone size come from that table. There are hundreds of thousands of clones in the sample; around 89% occur only once, and 5.5% to 7% lies in the top ten. The receptor was isolated from a woman under 40 who had recovered from COVID-19. Sequencing was done on a sample of peripheral blood. The chain uses TRBV10-3 and TRBJ2-7; D gene ambiguous. CDR3 sequence reads: CAISEIQSYEQYF. DNA for the CDR3: TGTGCCATCAGTGAGATACAGAGTTACGAGCAGTACTTC.